The 3 T cell receptor beta chains reported below all come from one sample, sequenced in a study of shared clonotypes between healthy human individuals. CD45RO-negative cells were positively selected for CCR7, leaving out terminally differentiated effector memory CD45RA+ cells. Repertoires were generated with immunoSEQ multiplex PCR, while TCRdb's copy carries only in-frame clones and drops some. Seen here are approximately 840,000 clones, about 96% observed once, and the top ten hold around 0.21%. Specimen: naive CD8+ T cells sorted from blood. All receptors derive from a man aged 30 to 45 in good health.

V usage is TRBV5-1 and J usage is TRBJ2-3; 9 bases line up with TRBD1. The CDR3 covers 15 residues. Trimming at V came to 0 bases and at J to 4 bases, leaving 3 bases not matched to a gene. The germline V gene encodes CDR1 SGHRS and CDR2 YFSETQ. This CDR3 is CASSLDTGGADTQYF. In DNA form, the CDR3 reads TGCGCCAGCAGCTTGGATACAGGGGGCGCAGATACGCAGTATTTT.

The chain recombines TRBV28 with TRBJ1-4; D might be TRBD1 (5 bases). The germline V gene has CDR1 MDHEN and CDR2 SYDVKM. V was cut by 4 bases and J by 3 bases, with 12 bases left in between. The CDR3 length is 15 residues. This CDR3 is CASSSGVGPNEKLFF. The CDR3 DNA is TGTGCCAGCAGTTCGGGGGTCGGCCCTAATGAAAAACTGTTTTTT.

The chain employs TRBV27 and TRBJ2-1, with 10 bases that match TRBD2. Germline CDR1 is MNHEY and CDR2 is SMNVEV (reference sequence). Trimming took 2 bases from V and 7 from J; bases not matched to a gene: 2. The CDR3 consists of 14 residues. CDR3 sequence reads: CASSLLAGENEQFF. DNA of the CDR3: TGTGCCAGCAGTTTACTAGCGGGAGAGAATGAGCAGTTCTTC.